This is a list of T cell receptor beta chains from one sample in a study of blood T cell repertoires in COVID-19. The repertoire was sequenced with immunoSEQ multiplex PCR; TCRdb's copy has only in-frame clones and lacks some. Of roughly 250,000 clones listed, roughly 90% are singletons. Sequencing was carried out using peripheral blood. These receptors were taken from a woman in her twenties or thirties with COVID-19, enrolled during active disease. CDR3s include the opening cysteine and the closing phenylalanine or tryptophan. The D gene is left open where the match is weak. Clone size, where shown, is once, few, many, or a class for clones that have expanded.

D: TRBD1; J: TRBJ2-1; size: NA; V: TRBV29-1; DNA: TGCAGCGTTGTGGGACAGGGCATTGATGAGCAGTTCTTC; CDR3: CSVVGQGIDEQFF
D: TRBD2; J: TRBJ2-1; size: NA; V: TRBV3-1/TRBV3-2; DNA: TGTGCCAGCAGCCAAGAGTCCCTAGCGGGGGGCGAAAGTGAGCAGTTCTTC; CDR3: CASSQESLAGGESEQFF
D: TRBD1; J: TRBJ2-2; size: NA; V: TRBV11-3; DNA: TGTGCCAGCAGCCCGGAGAGACAGGGAGCGAAGGAGGAGCTGTTTTTT; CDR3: CASSPERQGAKEELFF
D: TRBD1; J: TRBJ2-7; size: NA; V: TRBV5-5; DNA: TGTGCCAGCAGCGGGGACAGGGACGAGCAGTACTTC; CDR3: CASSGDRDEQYF
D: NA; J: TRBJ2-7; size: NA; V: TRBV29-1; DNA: TGCAGCGTTGAAGATTGGACGGGAACGGACGAGCAGTACTTC; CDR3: CSVEDWTGTDEQYF
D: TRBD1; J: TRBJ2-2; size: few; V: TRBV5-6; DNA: TGTGCCAGCAGCTTTCCGACAGGGAGTCCCGGGGAGCTGTTTTTT; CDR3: CASSFPTGSPGELFF
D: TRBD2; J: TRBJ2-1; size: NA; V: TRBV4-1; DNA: TGCGCCAGCAGCCACGGGACTAGCGGGGGGGCCTTTGAGCAGTTCTTC; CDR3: CASSHGTSGGAFEQFF
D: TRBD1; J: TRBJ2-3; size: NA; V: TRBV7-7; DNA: TGTGCCAGCAGTCCGGGACAGGGGGCAACAGATACGCAGTATTTT; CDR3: CASSPGQGATDTQYF
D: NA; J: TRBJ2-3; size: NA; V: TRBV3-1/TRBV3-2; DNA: TGTGCCAGCAGTATCACAGATACGCAGTATTTT; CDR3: CASSITDTQYF
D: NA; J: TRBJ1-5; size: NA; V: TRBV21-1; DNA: TGTGCCAGCGACCGGGACAGACTTTATCAGCCCCAGCATTTT; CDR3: CASDRDRLYQPQHF
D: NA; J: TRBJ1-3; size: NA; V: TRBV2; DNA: TGTGCCCTAAGTAGGGGTACTGCTGGAAACACCATATATTTT; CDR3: CALSRGTAGNTIYF
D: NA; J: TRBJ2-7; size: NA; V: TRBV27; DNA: TGTGCCAGCAGTAACGGCGGTCCCCCGCGGGGCGAGCAGTACTTC; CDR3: CASSNGGPPRGEQYF
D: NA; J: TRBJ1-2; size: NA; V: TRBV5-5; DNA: TGTGCCAGCAGCTTAACTACAGGGAACTATGGCTACACCTTC; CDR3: CASSLTTGNYGYTF
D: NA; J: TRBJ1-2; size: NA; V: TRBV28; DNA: TGTGCCAGCAGTTTATTCGGTGGCTACACCTTC; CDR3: CASSLFGGYTF
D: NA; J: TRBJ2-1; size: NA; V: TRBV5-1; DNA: TGCGCCAGCAGATCCATCAATGAGCAGTTCTTC; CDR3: CASRSINEQFF
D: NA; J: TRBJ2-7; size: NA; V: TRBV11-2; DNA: TGTGCCAGCAGTATGTACGAGCAGTACTTC; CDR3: CASSMYEQYF
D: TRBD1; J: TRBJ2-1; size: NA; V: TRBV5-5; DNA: TGTGCCAGCAGCTTGGGCGGGACAGGGATCAATGAGCAGTTCTTC; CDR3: CASSLGGTGINEQFF
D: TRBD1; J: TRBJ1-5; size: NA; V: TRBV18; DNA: TGTGCCAGCTCACCGGACAGGGCTAGTCAGCCCCAGCATTTT; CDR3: CASSPDRASQPQHF
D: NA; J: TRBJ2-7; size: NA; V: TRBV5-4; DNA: TGTGCCAGCAGCTTGTCTTATGGGAGCTACGAGCAGTACTTC; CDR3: CASSLSYGSYEQYF
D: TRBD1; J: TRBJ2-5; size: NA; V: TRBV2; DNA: TGTGCCAGCAGTCGTGACAGGGAAGAGACCCAGTACTTC; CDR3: CASSRDREETQYF
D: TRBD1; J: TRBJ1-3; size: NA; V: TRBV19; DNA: TGTGCCAGTAGTATACTTCCGGGACAGAACACCATATATTTT; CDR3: CASSILPGQNTIYF
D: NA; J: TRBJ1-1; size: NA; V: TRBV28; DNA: TGTGCCAGCAGTTTCAGAGGGCGCGGGGACGCTTTCTTT; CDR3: CASSFRGRGDAFF
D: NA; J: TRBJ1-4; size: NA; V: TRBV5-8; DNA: TGTGCCAGCACCAAAAACAGGGACCGTAATGAAAAACTGTTTTTT; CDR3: CASTKNRDRNEKLFF
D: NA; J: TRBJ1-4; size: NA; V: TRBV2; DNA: TGTGCCAGCAGTTTCGGAGGTAAACTGTTTTTT; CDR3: CASSFGGKLFF
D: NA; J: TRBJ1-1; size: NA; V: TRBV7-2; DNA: TGTGCCAGCAGTAGATCCCCCTTTTTATTGAACACTGAAGCTTTCTTT; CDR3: CASSRSPFLLNTEAFF
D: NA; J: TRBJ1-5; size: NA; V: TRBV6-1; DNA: TGTGCCAGCAGTGAAGTAGGGGCGGGCAATCAGCCCCAGCATTTT; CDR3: CASSEVGAGNQPQHF
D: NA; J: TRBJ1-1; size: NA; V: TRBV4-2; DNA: TGTGCCAGCAGCCAGGAGGGCTGGGAAGCTTTCTTT; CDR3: CASSQEGWEAFF
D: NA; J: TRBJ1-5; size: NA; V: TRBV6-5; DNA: TGTGCCAGCGGAGATCAGCCCCAGCATTTT; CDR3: CASGDQPQHF
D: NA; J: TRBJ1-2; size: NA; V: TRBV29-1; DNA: TGCAGCGTTGAAGCCGGACACCTCGTCTATGGCTACACCTTC; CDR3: CSVEAGHLVYGYTF
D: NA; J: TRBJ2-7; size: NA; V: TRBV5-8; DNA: TGTGCCAGCAGCTTGTCCCTAGCTACCATAAACCTATACGAGCAGTACTTC; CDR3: CASSLSLATINLYEQYF
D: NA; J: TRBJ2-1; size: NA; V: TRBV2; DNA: TGTGCCAGCAGTGAACGAGGGGGCTCCTACAATGAGCAGTTCTTC; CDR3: CASSERGGSYNEQFF
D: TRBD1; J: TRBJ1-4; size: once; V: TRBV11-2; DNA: TGTGCCAGCAGCGAAGGACAGGGATCTAATGAAAAACTGTTTTTT; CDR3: CASSEGQGSNEKLFF
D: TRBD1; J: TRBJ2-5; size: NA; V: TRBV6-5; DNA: TGTGCCAGCAGGCCGCCGGGACAGGGGAAGACCCAGTACTTC; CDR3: CASRPPGQGKTQYF
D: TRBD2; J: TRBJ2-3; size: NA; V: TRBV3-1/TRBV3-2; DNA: TGTGCCAGCAGCCAGGCGGGACTAGCGGGGCCAGATACGCAGTATTTT; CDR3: CASSQAGLAGPDTQYF
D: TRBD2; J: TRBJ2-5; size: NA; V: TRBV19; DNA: TGTGCCAGTAGTATAGGCGGGGGGGCCGGGGAGACCCAGTACTTC; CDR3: CASSIGGGAGETQYF
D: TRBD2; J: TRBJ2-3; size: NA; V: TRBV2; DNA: TGTGCCAGCAGTGAAGCTTGGAATAGCGGGCTGGCAGATACGCAGTATTTT; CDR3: CASSEAWNSGLADTQYF
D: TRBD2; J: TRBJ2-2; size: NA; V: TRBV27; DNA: TGTGCCAGTAGTAGCGGGGGGGCTGTCGGGGAGCTGTTTTTT; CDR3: CASSSGGAVGELFF
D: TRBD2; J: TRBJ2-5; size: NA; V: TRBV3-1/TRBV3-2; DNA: TGTGCCAGCAGCTCTAGCGGGGGGCCAGAGACCCAGTACTTC; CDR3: CASSSSGGPETQYF
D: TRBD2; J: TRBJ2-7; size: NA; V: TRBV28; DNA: TGTGCCAGCAGTACCCCGGGACTAGCGGGGTCCGAGCAGTACTTC; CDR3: CASSTPGLAGSEQYF
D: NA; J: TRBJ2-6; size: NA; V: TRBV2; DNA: TGTGCCAGCACCCCCGAGCTCGGCTCTGGGGCCAACGTCCTGACTTTC; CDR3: CASTPELGSGANVLTF
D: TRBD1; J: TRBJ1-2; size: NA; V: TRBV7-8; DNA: TGTGCCAGCCACGCCTCCGGACAGGTCGAGGGCTACACCTTC; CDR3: CASHASGQVEGYTF
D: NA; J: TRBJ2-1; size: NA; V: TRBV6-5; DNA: TGTGCCAGCGCCTATACCCCCTCCTACAATGAGCAGTTCTTC; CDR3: CASAYTPSYNEQFF
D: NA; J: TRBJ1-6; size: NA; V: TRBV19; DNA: TGTGCCAGTAGCTTTGGACAGAACGGATCACCCCTCCACTTT; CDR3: CASSFGQNGSPLHF
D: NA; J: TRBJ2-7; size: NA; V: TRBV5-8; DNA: TGTGCCAGCAGCCCCGCCTACGAGCAGTACTTC; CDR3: CASSPAYEQYF
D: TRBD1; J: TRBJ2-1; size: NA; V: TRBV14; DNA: TGTGCCAGCAGCTACTCTCGGACAGGGCGGAGTGAGCAGTTCTTC; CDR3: CASSYSRTGRSEQFF
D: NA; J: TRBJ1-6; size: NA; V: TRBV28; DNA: TGTGCCAGCAGTTTAGTAGGAGTTTATAATTCACCCCTCCACTTT; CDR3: CASSLVGVYNSPLHF
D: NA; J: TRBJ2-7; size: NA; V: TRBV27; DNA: TGTGCCAGCAGTTTAGGGGGGGGCGGTGGCTACGAGCAGTACTTC; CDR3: CASSLGGGGGYEQYF
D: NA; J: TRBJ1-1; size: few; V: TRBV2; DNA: TGTGCCAGCAGAAACAGGGAATTCACTGAAGCTTTCTTT; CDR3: CASRNREFTEAFF
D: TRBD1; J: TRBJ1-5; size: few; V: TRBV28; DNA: TGTGCCAGCAGTACAACCTTGGGACAGGGCCCCTATAGCAATCAGCCCCAGCATTTT; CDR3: CASSTTLGQGPYSNQPQHF
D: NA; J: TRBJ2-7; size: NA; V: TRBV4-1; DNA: TGCGCCAGCAGCCAAGCAGGCAGGTCCTACGAGCAGTACTTC; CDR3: CASSQAGRSYEQYF
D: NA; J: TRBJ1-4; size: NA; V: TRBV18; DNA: TGTGCCAGCTCACCACCCCTTGGACAGCATGAAAAACTGTTTTTT; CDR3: CASSPPLGQHEKLFF
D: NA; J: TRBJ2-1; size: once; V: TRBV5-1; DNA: TGCGCCAGCAACCCGGGGACAACCCGTGGGAACAATGAGCAGTTCTTC; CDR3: CASNPGTTRGNNEQFF
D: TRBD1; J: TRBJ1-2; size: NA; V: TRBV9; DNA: TGTGCCAGCAGCGTAGCCGCCGGGACAGGGGTCGGCTACACCTTC; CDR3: CASSVAAGTGVGYTF
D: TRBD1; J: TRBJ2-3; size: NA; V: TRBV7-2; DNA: TGTGCCAGCAGTACGGACAGGAGCACAGATACGCAGTATTTT; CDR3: CASSTDRSTDTQYF
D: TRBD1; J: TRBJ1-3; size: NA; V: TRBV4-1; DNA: TGCGCCAGCAGCCAAGCGGGGTTGACAGGGGGCTTTGGAAACACCATATATTTT; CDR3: CASSQAGLTGGFGNTIYF
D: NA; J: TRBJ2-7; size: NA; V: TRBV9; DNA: TGTGCCAGCAGCGGCGGCCCTTCACAAATCTACGAGCAGTACTTC; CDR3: CASSGGPSQIYEQYF
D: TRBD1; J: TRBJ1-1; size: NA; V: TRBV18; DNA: TGTGCCAGCTCACCGTCGTTTTGGGACAGGGTGGCTTTCTTT; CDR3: CASSPSFWDRVAFF
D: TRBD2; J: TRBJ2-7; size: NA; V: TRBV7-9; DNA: TGTGCCAGCAGACTAGCGGGTGACTACGAGCAGTACTTC; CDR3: CASRLAGDYEQYF
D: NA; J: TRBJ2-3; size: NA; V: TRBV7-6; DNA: TGTGCCAGCAGGTTTGATCGGGGTGGCACAGATACGCAGTATTTT; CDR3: CASRFDRGGTDTQYF